This T cell receptor (beta chain) was obtained from a study of neurological immune-mediated disorders. CDR1 is MNHEY, CDR2 SMNVEV, per germline (reference sequence). The V gene lost 5 bases and the J gene lost 3 bases, with 11 bases spanning the gap. The CDR3 contains 14 residues. PBMCs numbering 2 million and stored at -80 C yielded the unsorted libraries. Study observations and caveats: The most TCR clonal expansion was seen in HTLV-1-associated myelopathy, and the least was seen in multiple sclerosis, which fell below healthy controls.

The sample holds many counts of this clonotype. Antigen: not known. As for the cDNA, it was generated by 5'RACE with 10-nucleotide random UMIs. Per sequencing run, 15-18 subjects together gave over 190 million TCR-beta sequences. TCRdb ran MiXCR on the 5' RACE reads and lists one entry per CDR3 protein. This table holds fewer than 20,000 distinct CDR3 sequences, around a quarter found once. The rearrangement uses TRBV27 and TRBJ2-1, with D possibly called TRBD1 or TRBD2 (5 bases each). The receptor's source is a man in his fifties with HTLV-1-associated myelopathy (HAM/TSP). What was sequenced was PBMCs. CDR3 DNA sequence: TGTGCCAGCAGTCTACGGGACGGCTACAATGAGCAGTTCTTC. Translated, it gives CASSLRDGYNEQFF.